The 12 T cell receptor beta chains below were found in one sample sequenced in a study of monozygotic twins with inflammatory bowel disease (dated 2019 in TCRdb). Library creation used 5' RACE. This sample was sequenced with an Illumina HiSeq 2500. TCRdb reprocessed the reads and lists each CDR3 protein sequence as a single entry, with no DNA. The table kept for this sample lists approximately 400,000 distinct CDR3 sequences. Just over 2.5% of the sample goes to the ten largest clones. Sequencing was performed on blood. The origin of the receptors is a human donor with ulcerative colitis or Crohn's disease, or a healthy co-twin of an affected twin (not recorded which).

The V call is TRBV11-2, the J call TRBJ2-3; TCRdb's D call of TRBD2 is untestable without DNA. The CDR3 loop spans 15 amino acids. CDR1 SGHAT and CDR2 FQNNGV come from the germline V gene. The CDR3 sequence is CASSLVGGEVDTQYF.

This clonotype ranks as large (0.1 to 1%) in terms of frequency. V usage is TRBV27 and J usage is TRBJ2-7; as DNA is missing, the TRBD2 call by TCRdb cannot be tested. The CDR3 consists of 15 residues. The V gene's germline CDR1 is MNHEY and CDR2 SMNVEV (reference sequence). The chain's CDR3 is CASSLSPRPPYEQYF.

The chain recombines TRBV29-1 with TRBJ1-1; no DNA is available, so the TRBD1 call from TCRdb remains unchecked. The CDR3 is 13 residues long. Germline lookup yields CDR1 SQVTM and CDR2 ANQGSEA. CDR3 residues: CSVETGGDTEAFF.

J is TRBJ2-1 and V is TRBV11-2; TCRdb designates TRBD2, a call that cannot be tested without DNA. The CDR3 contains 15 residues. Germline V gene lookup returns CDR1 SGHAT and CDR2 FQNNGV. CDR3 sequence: CASSLGDGRLNEQFF. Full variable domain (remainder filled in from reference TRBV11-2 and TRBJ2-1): EAGVAQSPRYKIIEKRQSVAFWCNPISGHATLYWYQQILGQGPKLLIQFQNNGVVDDSQLPKDRFSAERLKGVDSTLKIQPAKLEDSAVYLCASSLGDGRLNEQFFGPGTRLTVL.

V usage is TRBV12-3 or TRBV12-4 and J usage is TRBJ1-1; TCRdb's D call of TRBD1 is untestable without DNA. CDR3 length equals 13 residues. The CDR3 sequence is CASWGQVRAEAFF.

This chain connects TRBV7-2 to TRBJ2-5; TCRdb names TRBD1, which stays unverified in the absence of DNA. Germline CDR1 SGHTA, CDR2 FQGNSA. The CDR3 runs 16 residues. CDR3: CASSLAVGQGQETQYF.

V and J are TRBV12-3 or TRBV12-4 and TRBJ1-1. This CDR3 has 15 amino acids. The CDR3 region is CASSLQGPWTSFAFF.

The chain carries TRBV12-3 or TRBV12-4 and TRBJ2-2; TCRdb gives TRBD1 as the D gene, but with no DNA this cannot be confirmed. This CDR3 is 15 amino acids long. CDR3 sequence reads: CASSLFRGNTGELFF.

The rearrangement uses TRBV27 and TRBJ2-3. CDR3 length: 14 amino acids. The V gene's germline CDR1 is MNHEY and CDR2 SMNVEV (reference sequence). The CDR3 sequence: CASSLSTTPDTQYF.

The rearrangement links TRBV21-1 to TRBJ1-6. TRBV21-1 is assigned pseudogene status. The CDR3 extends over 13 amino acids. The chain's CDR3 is CASLIIGDSPLHF.

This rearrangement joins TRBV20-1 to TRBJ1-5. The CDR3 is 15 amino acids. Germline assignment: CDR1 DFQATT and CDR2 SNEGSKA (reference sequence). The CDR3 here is CSAGGTAEGNQPQHF.

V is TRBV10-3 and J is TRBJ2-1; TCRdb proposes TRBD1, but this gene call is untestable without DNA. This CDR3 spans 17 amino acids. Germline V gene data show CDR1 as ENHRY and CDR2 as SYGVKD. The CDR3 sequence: CAISESERGLGKNEQFF.